This passage covers 8 T cell receptor beta chains from one sample sequenced in a study of T cell changes during pregnancy in multiple sclerosis. Sequencing was performed with immunoSEQ multiplex PCR; in TCRdb, only in-frame clones are kept and a portion is missing. The table shows about 39,000 clones, with around nine tenths occurring only once. The material sequenced was CD8+ T cells from peripheral blood mononuclear cells, taken in the first trimester of pregnancy. The receptors here all came from a female donor with multiple sclerosis, enrolled in a pregnancy study.

The rearrangement joins TRBV18 to TRBJ2-7; a possible D gene is TRBD1 (6 bases). The CDR3 has 13 residues. Trimming removed 8 bases from V and 2 bases from J, with 13 bases in between. Germline V lookup: CDR1 KGHSH, CDR2 LQKENI. As DNA, the CDR3 is TGTGCCAGCACGTCCCGGGACACCTACGAGCAGTACTTC. This gives the protein CASTSRDTYEQYF.

This clone was recorded a few times. V and J are TRBV15 and TRBJ2-7, with D possibly TRBD2 on 6 matching bases. Trimming stripped 2 bases from V and 3 bases from J, with 11 bases between. This CDR3 has 14 amino acids. Germline CDR1 LNHNV, CDR2 YYDKDF (reference sequence). The CDR3 coding sequence is TGTGCCACCAGCAGATATGGAGGGAACTACGAGCAGTACTTC. Encoded protein: CATSRYGGNYEQYF. Full variable domain (outside the CDR3, taken from reference TRBV15 and TRBJ2-7): DAMVIQNPRYQVTQFGKPVTLSCSQTLNHNVMYWYQQKSSQAPKLLFHYYDKDFNNEADTPDNFQSRRPNTSFCFLDIRSPGLGDTAMYLCATSRYGGNYEQYFGPGTRLTVT.

The chain employs TRBV27 and TRBJ2-1; D perhaps matches TRBD2 (6 bases). Per the germline V gene, CDR1 is MNHEY and CDR2 is SMNVEV (reference sequence). CDR3 length: 12 amino acids. Trimming stripped 3 bases from V and 8 bases from J, with 8 bases between. For the CDR3, the DNA is TGTGCCAGCAGTTTCGGAGGGGATGAGCAGTTCTTC. This sequence encodes CASSFGGDEQFF.

V gene TRBV7-9 combines with J gene TRBJ2-7; tentative D call: TRBD1 (6 bases). Trimming left V 2 bases short and J 3 bases short, with 11 bases between. The CDR3 loop spans 14 amino acids. Germline-derived CDR1 and CDR2 are SEHNR and FQNEAQ (reference sequence). The DNA of the CDR3 is TGTGCCAGCAGCTTATACCCAGGGGACTACGAGCAGTACTTC. Translating it yields CASSLYPGDYEQYF.

The rearrangement links TRBV4-1 to TRBJ1-1, with 8 bases lining up with TRBD1. The germline CDR1 and CDR2 sequences are MGHRA and YSYEKL. The CDR3 is made up of 14 amino acids. J lost 2 bases, V lost 1 base, and 0 bases had no gene match. The CDR3 nucleotides are TGCGCCAGCAGCCAAGCAGGGGGCAACACTGAAGCTTTCTTT. Its protein is CASSQAGGNTEAFF.

This clone was seen only once. V and J are TRBV15 and TRBJ1-2; no clear D. CDR3 length equals 11 residues. In germline, CDR1 is LNHNV, CDR2 YYDKDF (reference sequence). The V gene lost 3 bases and the J gene lost 6 bases, with 5 bases spanning the gap. The CDR3: CATSSIDGYTF. The CDR3 bases are TGTGCCACCAGCAGTATAGATGGCTACACCTTC.

The CDR3 DNA reads as TGTGCCAGCAGCCCCAGAGGGCCAGATATGAACACTGAAGCTTTCTTT. Translated: CASSPRGPDMNTEAFF. V gene TRBV14 combines with J gene TRBJ1-1; D is ambiguous. Germline V gene data show CDR1 as SGHDN and CDR2 as FVKESK. Trimming removed 4 bases from V and 0 bases from J, with 15 bases in between. The CDR3 is 16 residues long.

The J gene is TRBJ2-7, the V gene TRBV5-1; 7 nucleotides match TRBD2. V shed 4 bases and J 1 base; nucleotides not matched to a gene: 5. The germline gives CDR1 SGHRS, CDR2 YFSETQ. The CDR3 spans 14 residues. The CDR3 region has the DNA TGCGCCAGCAGCCCCGGGACTAATTCCTACGAGCAGTACTTC. Translating gives CASSPGTNSYEQYF.